The rows below give T cell receptor beta chains drawn from one sample of a study of cytomegalovirus exposure and HLA in healthy donors. Assay used: immunoSEQ multiplex PCR; TCRdb lists only in-frame clones, some missing. Found here are roughly 200,000 clones, under 85% of them singletons; the top ten hold around 3%. The specimen sequenced was PBMCs. These receptors originate from a male donor in good health and CMV-seronegative. CDR3s include the opening cysteine and the closing phenylalanine or tryptophan. Each record gives: J gene, clone size, V gene, D gene, CDR3 protein, CDR3 DNA. The D gene is left open where the match is weak. Clone size is shown for a subset of rows, as once, few, many or a class of expanded clone.

j_call: TRBJ2-5; clone_size: -; v_call: TRBV29-1; d_call: -; cdr3_aa: CSGGVRETQYF; cdr3_nt: TGCAGCGGGGGAGTAAGGGAGACCCAGTACTTC
j_call: TRBJ2-3; clone_size: -; v_call: TRBV27; d_call: -; cdr3_aa: CASSSVTDTQYF; cdr3_nt: TGTGCCAGCAGTTCGGTCACAGATACGCAGTATTTT
j_call: TRBJ1-5; clone_size: -; v_call: TRBV19; d_call: -; cdr3_aa: CASSIVGASYQPQHF; cdr3_nt: TGTGCCAGTAGTATTGTGGGGGCATCGTATCAGCCCCAGCATTTT
j_call: TRBJ2-2; clone_size: -; v_call: TRBV7-9; d_call: -; cdr3_aa: CSSSPGELFF; cdr3_nt: TGTTCCAGCAGCCCGGGGGAGCTGTTTTTT
j_call: TRBJ1-4; clone_size: -; v_call: TRBV6-4; d_call: -; cdr3_aa: CASSIATNEKLFF; cdr3_nt: TGTGCCAGCAGTATCGCAACTAATGAAAAACTGTTTTTT
j_call: TRBJ1-5; clone_size: -; v_call: TRBV19; d_call: -; cdr3_aa: CASTWDTTSNQPQHF; cdr3_nt: TGTGCCAGTACCTGGGACACTACGAGCAATCAGCCCCAGCATTTT
j_call: TRBJ1-1; clone_size: -; v_call: TRBV28; d_call: -; cdr3_aa: CASSFSGMNTEAFF; cdr3_nt: TGTGCCAGCAGTTTTTCAGGGATGAACACTGAAGCTTTCTTT
j_call: TRBJ1-1; clone_size: -; v_call: TRBV6-5; d_call: -; cdr3_aa: CASSYGALDTEAFF; cdr3_nt: TGTGCCAGCAGTTACGGGGCGCTCGACACTGAAGCTTTCTTT
j_call: TRBJ2-1; clone_size: once; v_call: TRBV7-3; d_call: -; cdr3_aa: CASSFGGDYNEQFF; cdr3_nt: TGTGCCAGCAGCTTTGGAGGGGATTACAATGAGCAGTTCTTC
j_call: TRBJ1-5; clone_size: -; v_call: TRBV28; d_call: -; cdr3_aa: CASSIQYNSNQPQHF; cdr3_nt: TGTGCCAGCAGTATACAGTATAATAGCAATCAGCCCCAGCATTTT
j_call: TRBJ1-5; clone_size: -; v_call: TRBV6-5; d_call: -; cdr3_aa: CASKKTVSNQPQHF; cdr3_nt: TGTGCCAGCAAGAAGACAGTTAGCAATCAGCCCCAGCATTTT
j_call: TRBJ2-5; clone_size: few; v_call: TRBV18; d_call: -; cdr3_aa: CASSFTSRETQYF; cdr3_nt: TGTGCCAGCTCCTTTACATCTAGGGAGACCCAGTACTTC
j_call: TRBJ1-3; clone_size: once; v_call: TRBV19; d_call: TRBD1; cdr3_aa: CASTLTGDNRNTIYF; cdr3_nt: TGTGCCAGTACCCTGACAGGGGATAATCGAAACACCATATATTTT
j_call: TRBJ1-1; clone_size: -; v_call: TRBV6-5; d_call: TRBD1; cdr3_aa: CASSYGLGGQAFF; cdr3_nt: TGTGCCAGCAGTTATGGGTTAGGGGGCCAAGCTTTCTTT
j_call: TRBJ2-3; clone_size: -; v_call: TRBV10-3; d_call: TRBD1; cdr3_aa: CAISEGLTGSSTDTQYF; cdr3_nt: TGTGCCATCAGTGAGGGATTGACAGGGTCTAGCACAGATACGCAGTATTTT
j_call: TRBJ1-5; clone_size: once; v_call: TRBV6-5; d_call: -; cdr3_aa: CASSYNSNQPQHF; cdr3_nt: TGTGCCAGCAGTTACAACAGTAATCAGCCCCAGCATTTT
j_call: TRBJ1-2; clone_size: few; v_call: TRBV6-5; d_call: TRBD1; cdr3_aa: CASRHPDRQPVF; cdr3_nt: TGTGCCAGCAGACACCCGGACAGGCAGCCCGTCTTC
j_call: TRBJ1-1; clone_size: -; v_call: TRBV28; d_call: TRBD1; cdr3_aa: CASSKDRVNTEAFF; cdr3_nt: TGTGCCAGCAGTAAGGACAGGGTAAACACTGAAGCTTTCTTT
j_call: TRBJ1-2; clone_size: once; v_call: TRBV29-1; d_call: TRBD1; cdr3_aa: CSATTTGGNYGYTF; cdr3_nt: TGCAGCGCCACGACGACAGGGGGCAACTATGGCTACACCTTC
j_call: TRBJ1-1; clone_size: -; v_call: TRBV7-9; d_call: -; cdr3_aa: CASSLGGHWDAEAFF; cdr3_nt: TGTGCCAGCAGCTTAGGGGGGCATTGGGACGCTGAAGCTTTCTTT
j_call: TRBJ2-2; clone_size: -; v_call: TRBV6-5; d_call: TRBD1; cdr3_aa: CASSYGTGETGELFF; cdr3_nt: TGTGCCAGCAGTTATGGGACAGGAGAGACCGGGGAGCTGTTTTTT